This T cell receptor (beta chain) was captured by sequencing in a study of blood T cells in healthy people across ages (dated by TCRdb to between 2014 and 2017). With respect to the entire study: In model experiments, template switching captured roughly one uniquely barcoded TCR beta cDNA molecule for every two T cells. To track age-related changes in TCR beta repertoire diversity, the study relied on deep sequencing normalized with unique cDNA molecular identifiers. The donors were split into four age groups: young (average around 17 years), middle-aged (39), aged (about 62) and long-lived (approximately 89). Donors of different ages were randomly distributed across sequencing lanes to avoid experimental bias. For two donors (one aged 18 to 30 and one aged 80 or older), the study analyzed two additional independent replicas of 1 million unique cDNA reads from the same blood draw.

The library was obtained by 5' RACE. Sequencing was performed on an Illumina HiSeq 2500. A second PCR of about 7 to 12 cycles was run with a J-beta primer mix and a sample-barcoded 5' primer. A unique molecular identifier was introduced onto each TCR beta cDNA molecule by a template-switch 5' adaptor carrying 12 random nucleotides. Each sample yielded at least 3 million CDR3-containing paired-end reads. First-strand cDNA was synthesized from all RNA with the Mint cDNA synthesis kit, primed by a TRBC-specific oligonucleotide. Following uracil-DNA glycosylase treatment, a first 18-cycle PCR with universal primers M1SS and BC2_uni_R was performed on all cDNA. On the study's bioinformatics: For normalization, 1 million high-quality reads were randomly selected from each sample, with every read carrying a distinct molecular identifier. Instead of being binned into consensus sequences, reads that shared molecular identifiers were thrown out. MiTCR, set to a Q25 quality threshold and the strictest error-elimination algorithm, was used for CDR3 identification, clonotype clustering and error correction. A nonparametric unseen species model with Euler transformation was used to estimate lower-bound total TCR beta diversity. TCRdb redid the processing of the public reads, applying fastp at Q25 and MiXCR, and retained in-frame beta chains. Rows with a matching CDR3 protein are joined into one entry that keeps the most common DNA and genes. These V and J calls derive from TCRdb rather than the authors' analysis. The sample table records about a million distinct CDR3 sequences; 35% to 45% of these occur just once. Of the sample, roughly 13% falls within the top ten clones.

Counted from cysteine to phenylalanine, this CDR3 has 17 amino acids. The CDR3 DNA has 51 bases and is translated from base 1. V and J are truncated by 0 bases and 4 bases respectively, leaving an intervening sequence of 20 bases. CDR1 and CDR2 are drawn from the germline V gene (reference sequence): DFQATT, SNEGSKA. On this clonotype: Its antigen target is currently unknown. Per-nucleotide qualities are absent, and no much larger clonotype sits a single base away.

The donors were around 39 Caucasian individuals from Russia, aged 6 to 90 years, who were systemically healthy. Each donor gave approximately 9.4 milliliters of peripheral blood, drawn into EDTA-treated Vacutainer tubes. Ficoll-Paque density-gradient centrifugation was used to isolate PBMCs, with at least 7 million per sample. Trizol reagent was used to extract total RNA from PBMCs, with at least 6 micrograms per sample. For every donor, an aliquot of PBMCs went through flow cytometry to measure the percentages of naive CD45RAhigh/CD27high T cells. The research as a whole found: Estimates of total diversity from one million sequenced T cells were regarded as lower bounds and underestimates. As age increased, observed TCR beta diversity per million T cells dropped in a roughly linear way, and a significant reduction was already evident by age about 36. Conclusive comparison of naive and antigen-experienced compartments was prevented by the profiling of bulk unsorted PBMCs. The percentage of naive T cells measured by flow cytometry correlated strongly with observed TCR beta diversity. Compared with the aged group, the long-lived group had more naive CD4+ T cells, fewer expanded clones and increased TCR diversity, suggesting age selection. The CMV infection status of donors was not known, potentially confounding age-related changes in expanded clonotypes.

This TCR was recovered from a man aged 18-30 years in good health. This chain joins TRBV20-1 to TRBJ2-3; the D gene assignment is perhaps TRBD1 or TRBD2, with each matching 5 bases. The source material was blood. DNA sequence: TGCAGTGCTAGAGATCAGTCGGACTCGGGGCCCCCAGATACGCAGTATTTT. Translated, it gives CSARDQSDSGPPDTQYF.